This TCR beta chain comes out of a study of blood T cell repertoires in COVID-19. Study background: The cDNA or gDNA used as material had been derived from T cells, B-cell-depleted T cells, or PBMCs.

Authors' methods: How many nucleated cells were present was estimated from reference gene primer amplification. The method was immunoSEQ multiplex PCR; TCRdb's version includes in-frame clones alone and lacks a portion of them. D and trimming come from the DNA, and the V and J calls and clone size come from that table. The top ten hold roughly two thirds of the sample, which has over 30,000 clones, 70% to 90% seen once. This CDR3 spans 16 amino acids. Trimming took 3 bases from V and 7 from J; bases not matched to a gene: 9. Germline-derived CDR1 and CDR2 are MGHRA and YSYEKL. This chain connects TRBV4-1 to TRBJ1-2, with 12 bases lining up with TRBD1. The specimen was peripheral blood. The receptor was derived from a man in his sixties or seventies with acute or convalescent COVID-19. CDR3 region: CASSHTGTGGEGGYTF. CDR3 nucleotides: TGCGCCAGCAGCCATACCGGGACAGGGGGCGAAGGTGGCTACACCTTC.